This T cell receptor (beta chain) was captured in a study of memory CD4+ T cells and cytomegalovirus serostatus. Study at large: This sample comes from healthy Belgian adults, roughly nine CMV seropositive, around 26 seronegative.

Single viable CD3+CD4+CD8-CD45RO+ cells were sorted as the memory CD4+ T cells. Data came from immunoSEQ multiplex PCR; TCRdb stores just in-frame clones and leaves some out. This sample has roughly 56,000 clones, with about 81% found just once. Points on this clone: Its antigen is not identified.

Overall study results and limits: Each of fewer than 80 CMV-associated TCRbeta sequences occurred in one to five individuals. CMV serostatus prediction reached median AUC about 0.95, or 0.9 with US-trained model.

Trimming pared 2 bases from V and 5 bases from J, leaving 15 bases between. The CDR3 has 15 residues. CDR1 and CDR2 (germline): SEHNR, FQNEAQ (reference sequence). The chain combines TRBV7-9 with TRBJ2-5; the D gene is possibly TRBD1 (6 bases). Sequenced sample: memory CD4+ T cells from blood. The TCR comes from an adult in good health and CMV-seronegative. The CDR3 here is CASSLQSWGLETQYF. CDR3 DNA: TGTGCCAGCAGCTTACAATCTTGGGGGCTGGAGACCCAGTACTTC.